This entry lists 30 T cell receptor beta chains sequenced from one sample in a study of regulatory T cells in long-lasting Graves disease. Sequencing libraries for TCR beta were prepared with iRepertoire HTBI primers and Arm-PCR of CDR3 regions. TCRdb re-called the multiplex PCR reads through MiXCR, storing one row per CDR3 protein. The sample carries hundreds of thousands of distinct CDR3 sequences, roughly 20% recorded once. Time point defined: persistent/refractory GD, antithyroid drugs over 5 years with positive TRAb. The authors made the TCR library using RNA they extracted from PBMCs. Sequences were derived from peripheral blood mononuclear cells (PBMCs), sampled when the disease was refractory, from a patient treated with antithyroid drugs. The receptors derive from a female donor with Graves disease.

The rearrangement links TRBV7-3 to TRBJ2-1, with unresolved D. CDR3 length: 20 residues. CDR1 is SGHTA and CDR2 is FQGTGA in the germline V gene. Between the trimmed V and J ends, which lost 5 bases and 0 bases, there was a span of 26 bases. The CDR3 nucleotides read TGTGCCAGCAGCACCCTCCCGGTGGCCTTTCTCAACTTCTCCTACAATGAGCAGTTCTTC. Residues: CASSTLPVAFLNFSYNEQFF.

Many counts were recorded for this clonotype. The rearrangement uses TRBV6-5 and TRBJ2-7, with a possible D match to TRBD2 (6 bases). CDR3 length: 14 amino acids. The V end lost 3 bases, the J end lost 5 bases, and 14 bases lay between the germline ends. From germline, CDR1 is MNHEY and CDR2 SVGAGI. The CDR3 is CASSYSSVNNEQYF. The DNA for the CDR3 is TGTGCCAGCAGTTATTCTAGCGTTAATAACGAGCAGTACTTC.

The CDR3 loop is CASSPGGGFRSETQYF. The CDR3 DNA is TGTGCCAGCAGCCCCGGAGGGGGCTTCCGATCCGAGACCCAGTACTTC. The chain recombines TRBV11-2 with TRBJ2-5, with a weak D call TRBD1 (7 bases). Trimming cost V 5 bases and J 5 bases, with 21 bases left between them. There are 16 residues in the CDR3. Germline CDR1 and CDR2: SGHAT and FQNNGV. Drawing the rest from reference TRBV11-2 and TRBJ2-5, the complete variable domain is EAGVAQSPRYKIIEKRQSVAFWCNPISGHATLYWYQQILGQGPKLLIQFQNNGVVDDSQLPKDRFSAERLKGVDSTLKIQPAKLEDSAVYLCASSPGGGFRSETQYFGPGTRLLVL.

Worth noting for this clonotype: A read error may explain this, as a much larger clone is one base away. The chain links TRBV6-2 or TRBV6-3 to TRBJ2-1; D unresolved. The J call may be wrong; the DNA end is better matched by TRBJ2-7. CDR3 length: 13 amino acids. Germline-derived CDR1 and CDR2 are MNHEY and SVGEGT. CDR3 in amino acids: CASSYSLYNEQYF. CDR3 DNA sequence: TGTGCCAGCAGTTACTCGCTCTACAATGAGCAGTACTTC.

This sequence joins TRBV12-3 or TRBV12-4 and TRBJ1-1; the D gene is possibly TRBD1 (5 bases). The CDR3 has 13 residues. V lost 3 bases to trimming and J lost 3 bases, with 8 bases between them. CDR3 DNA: TGTGCCAGCAGTTTCAGCAGGGACACTGAAGCTTTCTTT. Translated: CASSFSRDTEAFF.

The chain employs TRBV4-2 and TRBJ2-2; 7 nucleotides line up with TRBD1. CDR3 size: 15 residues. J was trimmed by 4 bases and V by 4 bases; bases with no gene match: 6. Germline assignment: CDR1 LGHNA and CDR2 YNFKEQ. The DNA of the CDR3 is TGTGCCAGCAGCCCGGGACAGTTCGTCACCGGGGAGCTGTTTTTT. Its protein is CASSPGQFVTGELFF.

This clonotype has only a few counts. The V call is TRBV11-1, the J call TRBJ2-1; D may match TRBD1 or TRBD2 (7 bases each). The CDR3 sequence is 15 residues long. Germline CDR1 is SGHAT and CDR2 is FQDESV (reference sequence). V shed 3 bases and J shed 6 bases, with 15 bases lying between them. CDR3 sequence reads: CASSLGRGGFNEQFF. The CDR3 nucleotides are TGTGCCAGCAGCTTGGGCAGGGGGGGGTTCAATGAGCAGTTCTTC.

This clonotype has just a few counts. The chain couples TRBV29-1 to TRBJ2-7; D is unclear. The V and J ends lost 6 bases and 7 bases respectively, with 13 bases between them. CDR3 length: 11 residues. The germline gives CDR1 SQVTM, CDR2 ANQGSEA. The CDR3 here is CSVALSVEQYF. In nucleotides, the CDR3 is TGCAGCGTCGCGTTATCGGTGGAGCAGTACTTC.

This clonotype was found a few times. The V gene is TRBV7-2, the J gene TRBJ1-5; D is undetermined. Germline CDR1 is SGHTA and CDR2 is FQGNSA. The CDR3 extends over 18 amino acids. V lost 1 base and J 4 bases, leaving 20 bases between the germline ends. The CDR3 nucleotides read TGTGCCAGCAGCTTAGAATTCCGGGGTAGGACGGCTAATCAGCCCCAGCATTTT. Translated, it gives CASSLEFRGRTANQPQHF.

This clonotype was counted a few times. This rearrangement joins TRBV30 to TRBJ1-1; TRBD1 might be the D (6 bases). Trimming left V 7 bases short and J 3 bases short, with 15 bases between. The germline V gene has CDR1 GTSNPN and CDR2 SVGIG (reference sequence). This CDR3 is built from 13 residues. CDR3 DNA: TGTGCCTTGCGAACTCAGGGGTACACTGAAGCTTTCTTT. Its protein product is CALRTQGYTEAFF.

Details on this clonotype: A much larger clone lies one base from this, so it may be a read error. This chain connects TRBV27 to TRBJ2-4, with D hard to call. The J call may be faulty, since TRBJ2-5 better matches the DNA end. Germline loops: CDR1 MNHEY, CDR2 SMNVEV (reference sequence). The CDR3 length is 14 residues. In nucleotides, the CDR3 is TGTGCCAGCAGTCCCACAGAAAACCAAGGGACCCAGTACTTC. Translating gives CASSPTENQGTQYF.

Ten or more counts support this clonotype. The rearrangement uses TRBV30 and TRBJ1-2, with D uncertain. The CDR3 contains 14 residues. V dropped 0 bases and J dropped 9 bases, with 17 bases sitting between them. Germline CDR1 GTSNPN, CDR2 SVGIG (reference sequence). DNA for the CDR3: TGTGCCTGGAGTGTACGGGAGGGCGATCGTCGCTACACCTTC. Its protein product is CAWSVREGDRRYTF.

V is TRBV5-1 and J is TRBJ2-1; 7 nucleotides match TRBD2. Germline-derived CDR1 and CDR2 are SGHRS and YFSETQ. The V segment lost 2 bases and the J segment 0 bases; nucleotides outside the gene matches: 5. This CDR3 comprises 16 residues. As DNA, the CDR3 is TGCGCCAGCAGCTTAAGAGGCGGGAGCTCCTACAATGAGCAGTTCTTC. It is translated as CASSLRGGSSYNEQFF.

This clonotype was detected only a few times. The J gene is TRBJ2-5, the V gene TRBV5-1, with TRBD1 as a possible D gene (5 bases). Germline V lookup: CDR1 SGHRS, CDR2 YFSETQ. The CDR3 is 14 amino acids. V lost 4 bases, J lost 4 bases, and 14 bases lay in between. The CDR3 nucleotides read TGCGCCAGCAGCGTAGGACATCCGGCAGAGACCCAGTACTTC. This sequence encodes CASSVGHPAETQYF. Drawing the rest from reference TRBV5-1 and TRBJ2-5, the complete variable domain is KAGVTQTPRYLIKTRGQQVTLSCSPISGHRSVSWYQQTPGQGLQFLFEYFSETQRNKGNFPGRFSGRQFSNSRSEMNVSTLELGDSALYLCASSVGHPAETQYFGPGTRLLVL.

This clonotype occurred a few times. The CDR3: CASSVRGSTAEQYF. In DNA, the CDR3 is TGTGCCAGCAGCGTGAGGGGGAGTACAGCCGAGCAGTACTTC. V gene TRBV9 combines with J gene TRBJ2-7, with a possible D match to TRBD1 (6 bases). Germline assignment: CDR1 SGDLS and CDR2 YYNGEE. Deletions cut 2 bases from V and 6 bases from J, with 15 bases between. The length of the CDR3 is 14 residues. Supplemented by reference TRBV9 and TRBJ2-7, the full variable domain reads DSGVTQTPKHLITATGQRVTLRCSPRSGDLSVYWYQQSLDQGLQFLIQYYNGEERAKGNILERFSAQQFPDLHSELNLSSLELGDSALYFCASSVRGSTAEQYFGPGTRLTVT.

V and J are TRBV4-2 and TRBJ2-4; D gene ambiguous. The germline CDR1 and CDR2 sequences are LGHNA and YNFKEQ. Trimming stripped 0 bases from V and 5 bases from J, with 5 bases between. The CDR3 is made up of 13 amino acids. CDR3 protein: CASSQEAENIQYF. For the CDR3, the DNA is TGTGCCAGCAGCCAAGAGGCGGAAAACATTCAGTACTTC.

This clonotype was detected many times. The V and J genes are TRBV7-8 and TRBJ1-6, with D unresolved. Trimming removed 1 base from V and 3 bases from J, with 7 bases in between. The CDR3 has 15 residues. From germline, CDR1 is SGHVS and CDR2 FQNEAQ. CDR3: CASSLEGDYNSPLHF. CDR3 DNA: TGTGCCAGCAGCTTAGAGGGTGACTATAATTCACCCCTCCACTTT.

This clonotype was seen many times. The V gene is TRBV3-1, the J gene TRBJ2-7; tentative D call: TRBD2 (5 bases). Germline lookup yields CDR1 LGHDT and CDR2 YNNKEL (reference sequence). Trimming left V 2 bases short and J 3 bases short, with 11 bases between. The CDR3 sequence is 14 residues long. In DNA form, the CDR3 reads TGTGCCAGCAGCCAATGGCTTAGCGACTACGAGCAGTACTTC. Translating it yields CASSQWLSDYEQYF.

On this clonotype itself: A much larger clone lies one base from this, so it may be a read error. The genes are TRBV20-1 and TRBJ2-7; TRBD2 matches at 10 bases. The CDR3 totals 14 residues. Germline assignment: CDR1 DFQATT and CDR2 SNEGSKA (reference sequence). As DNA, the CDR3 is TGCGGTGCTCGTAGCGGGAGGAGCTCCTACGAGCAGTACTTC. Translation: CGARSGRSSYEQYF.

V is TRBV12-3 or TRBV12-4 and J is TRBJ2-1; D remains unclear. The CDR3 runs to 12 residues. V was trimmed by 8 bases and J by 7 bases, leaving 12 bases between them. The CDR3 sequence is CASQVASNEQFF. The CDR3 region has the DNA TGTGCCAGCCAGGTCGCATCGAATGAGCAGTTCTTC.

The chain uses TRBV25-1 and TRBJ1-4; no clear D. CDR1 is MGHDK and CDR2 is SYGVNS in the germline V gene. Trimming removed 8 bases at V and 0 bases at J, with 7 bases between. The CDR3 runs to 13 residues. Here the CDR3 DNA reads TGTGCCAGCCACCACTCAACTAATGAAAAACTGTTTTTT. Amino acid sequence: CASHHSTNEKLFF.

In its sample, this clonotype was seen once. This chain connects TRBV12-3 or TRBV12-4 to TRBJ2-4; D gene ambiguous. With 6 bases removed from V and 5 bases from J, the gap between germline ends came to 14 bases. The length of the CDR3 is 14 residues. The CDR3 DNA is TGTGCCAGCAGGTCGGGCTTCAGCGAAAACATTCAGTACTTC. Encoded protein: CASRSGFSENIQYF.

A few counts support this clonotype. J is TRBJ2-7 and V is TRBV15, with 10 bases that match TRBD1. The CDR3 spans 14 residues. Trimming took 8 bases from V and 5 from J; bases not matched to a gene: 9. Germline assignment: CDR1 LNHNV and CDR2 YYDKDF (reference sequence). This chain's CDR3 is CATGRDRGLDEQYF. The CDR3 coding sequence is TGTGCCACCGGGAGGGACAGGGGCCTCGACGAGCAGTACTTC.

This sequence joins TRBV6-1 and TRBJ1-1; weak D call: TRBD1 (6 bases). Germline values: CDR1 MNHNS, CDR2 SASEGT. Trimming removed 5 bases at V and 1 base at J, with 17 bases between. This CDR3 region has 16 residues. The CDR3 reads CASSTATGTPNTEAFF. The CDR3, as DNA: TGTGCCAGCAGTACAGCCACAGGGACACCGAACACTGAAGCTTTCTTT.

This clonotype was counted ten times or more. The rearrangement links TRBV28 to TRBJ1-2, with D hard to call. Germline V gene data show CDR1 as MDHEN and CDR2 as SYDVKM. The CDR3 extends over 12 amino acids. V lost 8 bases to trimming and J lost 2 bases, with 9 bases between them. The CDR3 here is CASEQTNYGYTF. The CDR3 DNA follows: TGTGCCAGCGAACAGACCAACTATGGCTACACCTTC.

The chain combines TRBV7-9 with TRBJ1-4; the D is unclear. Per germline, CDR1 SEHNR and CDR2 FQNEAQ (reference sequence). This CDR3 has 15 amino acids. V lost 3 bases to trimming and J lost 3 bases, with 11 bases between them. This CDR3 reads CASSFHRRANEKLFF. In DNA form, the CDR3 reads TGTGCCAGCAGCTTTCATCGAAGAGCTAATGAAAAACTGTTTTTT. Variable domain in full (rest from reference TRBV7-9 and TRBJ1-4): DTGVSQNPRHKITKRGQNVTFRCDPISEHNRLYWYRQTLGQGPEFLTYFQNEAQLEKSRLLSDRFSAERPKGSFSTLEIQRTEQGDSAMYLCASSFHRRANEKLFFGSGTQLSVL.

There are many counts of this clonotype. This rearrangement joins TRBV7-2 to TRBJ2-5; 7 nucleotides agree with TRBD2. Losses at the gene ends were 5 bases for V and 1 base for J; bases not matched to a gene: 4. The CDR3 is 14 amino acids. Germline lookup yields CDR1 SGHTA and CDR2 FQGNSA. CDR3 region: CASSASGAQETQYF. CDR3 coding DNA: TGTGCCAGCAGCGCCAGCGGGGCCCAAGAGACCCAGTACTTC.

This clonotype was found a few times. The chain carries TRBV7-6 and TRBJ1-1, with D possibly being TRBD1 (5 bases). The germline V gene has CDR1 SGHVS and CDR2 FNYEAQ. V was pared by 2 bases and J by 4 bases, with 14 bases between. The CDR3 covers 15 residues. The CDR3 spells CASSLNPDGGTEAFF. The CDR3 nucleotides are TGTGCCAGCAGCTTAAATCCCGACGGGGGCACTGAAGCTTTCTTT.

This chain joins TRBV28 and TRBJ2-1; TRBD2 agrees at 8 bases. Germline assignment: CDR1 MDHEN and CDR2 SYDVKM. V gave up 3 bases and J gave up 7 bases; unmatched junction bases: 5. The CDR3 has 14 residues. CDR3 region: CASSFRGGRNEQFF. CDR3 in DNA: TGTGCCAGCAGTTTTCGGGGGGGGAGGAATGAGCAGTTCTTC. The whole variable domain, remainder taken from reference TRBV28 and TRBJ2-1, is DVKVTQSSRYLVKRTGEKVFLECVQDMDHENMFWYRQDPGLGLRLIYFSYDVKMKEKGDIPEGYSVSREKKERFSLILESASTNQTSMYLCASSFRGGRNEQFFGPGTRLTVL.

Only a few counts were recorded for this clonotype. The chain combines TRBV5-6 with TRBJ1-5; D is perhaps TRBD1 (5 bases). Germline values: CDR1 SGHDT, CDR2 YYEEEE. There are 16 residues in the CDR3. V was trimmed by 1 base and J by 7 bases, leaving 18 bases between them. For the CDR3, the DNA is TGTGCCAGCAGCTTGTCGGGACTCCTGAGCCTACAGCCCCAGCATTTT. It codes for CASSLSGLLSLQPQHF. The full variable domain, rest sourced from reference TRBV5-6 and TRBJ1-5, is DAGVTQSPTHLIKTRGQQVTLRCSPKSGHDTVSWYQQALGQGPQFIFQYYEEEERQRGNFPDRFSGHQFPNYSSELNVNALLLGDSALYLCASSLSGLLSLQPQHFGDGTRLSIL.